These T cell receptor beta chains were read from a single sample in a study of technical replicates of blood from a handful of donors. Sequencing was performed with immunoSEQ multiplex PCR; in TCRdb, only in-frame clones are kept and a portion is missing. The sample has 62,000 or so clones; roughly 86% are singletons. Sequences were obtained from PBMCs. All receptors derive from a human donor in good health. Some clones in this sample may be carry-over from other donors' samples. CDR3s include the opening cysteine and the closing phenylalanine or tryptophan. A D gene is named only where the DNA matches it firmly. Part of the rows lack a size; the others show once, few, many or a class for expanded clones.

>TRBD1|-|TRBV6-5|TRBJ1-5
TGTGCCAGCAGTCTACAGGGGGCTTGGCAGCCCCAGCATTTT
CASSLQGAWQPQHF
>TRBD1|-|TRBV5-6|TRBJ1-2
TGTGCCAGCAGCCCTCTTTCCGGGACAGGGAAGGTCGCTGGCACCTTC
CASSPLSGTGKVAGTF
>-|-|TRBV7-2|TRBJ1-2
TGTGCCAGCAGCCGCGGGGGCCTTAACTATGGCTACACCTTC
CASSRGGLNYGYTF
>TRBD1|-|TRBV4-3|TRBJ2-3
TGCGCCAGCAGCCAAGATACAGGGGGCACAGATACGCAGTATTTT
CASSQDTGGTDTQYF
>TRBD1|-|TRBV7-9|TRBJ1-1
TGTGCCAGCAGCTCAACAGGGGGCGTGAACACTGAAGCTTTCTTT
CASSSTGGVNTEAFF
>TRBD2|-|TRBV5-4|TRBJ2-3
TGTGCCAGCAGCCCCCCCGGGACTATTACAGATACGCAGTATTTT
CASSPPGTITDTQYF
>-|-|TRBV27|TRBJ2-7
TGTGCCAGCAGTTTAAATGGCGGATCCTACGAGCAGTACTTC
CASSLNGGSYEQYF
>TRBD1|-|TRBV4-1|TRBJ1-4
TGCGCCAGCAGCCCGCGGGACCCAGGGGGGTCTAATGAAAAACTGTTTTTT
CASSPRDPGGSNEKLFF
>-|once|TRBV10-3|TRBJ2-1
TGTGCCATCAGTGGGAGCGGCAATGAGCAGTTCTTC
CAISGSGNEQFF
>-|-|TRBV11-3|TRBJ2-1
TGTGCCAGCAGCTTGGGCGGGGGCCGCTACAATGAGCAGTTCTTC
CASSLGGGRYNEQFF
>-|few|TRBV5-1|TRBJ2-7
TGCGCCAGCAGCTTGGCCGGGGGTTCCTACGAGCAGTACTTC
CASSLAGGSYEQYF
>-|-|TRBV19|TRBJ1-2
TGTGCCAGTTTTGGGGAGGGGGGCGGCTACACCTTC
CASFGEGGGYTF
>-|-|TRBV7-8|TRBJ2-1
TGTGCCAGCAGCTTAGTACGTGTCGGGTACAATGAGCAGTTCTTC
CASSLVRVGYNEQFF
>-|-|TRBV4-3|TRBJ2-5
TGCGCCAGCAGCCAAGTAGTACGAGAGACCCAGTACTTC
CASSQVVRETQYF
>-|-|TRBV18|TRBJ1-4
TGTGCCAGCTCACGAGGGAATAATGAAAAACTGTTTTTT
CASSRGNNEKLFF
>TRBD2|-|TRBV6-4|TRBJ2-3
TGTGCCAGCAGCGGGACTAGCGGGGGGCCGCAGTATTTT
CASSGTSGGPQYF
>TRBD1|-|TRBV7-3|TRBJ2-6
TGTGCCAGCAGCCGCCGGGACAGCCACGTCCTGACTTTC
CASSRRDSHVLTF
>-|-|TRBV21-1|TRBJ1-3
TGTGCCAGCAGCAATAGTCCGAGAGGAAACACCATATATTTT
CASSNSPRGNTIYF
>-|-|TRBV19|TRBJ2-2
TGTGCCAGTAGTATCCTCTTAAGGGGCACCGGGGAGCTGTTTTTT
CASSILLRGTGELFF
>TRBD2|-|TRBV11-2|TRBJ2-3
TGTGCCAGCAGCTTAGGGCGGGCGGGGAGGGATTTT
CASSLGRAGRDF
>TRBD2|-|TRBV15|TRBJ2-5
TGTGCCACCAGCCTCGCTAGCGGGAGGGTAGAGACCCAGTACTTC
CATSLASGRVETQYF
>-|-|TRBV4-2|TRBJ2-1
TGTGCCAGCAGCCAAGCGGGAGCTGGCAATGAGCAGTTCTTC
CASSQAGAGNEQFF
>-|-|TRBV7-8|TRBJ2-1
TGTGCCAGCAGCTTAGCTGATAGGACTCTCAATGAGCAGTTCTTC
CASSLADRTLNEQFF
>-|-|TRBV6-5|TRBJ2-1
TGTGCCAGCAGCCTACAGGGGGGGCTCAACAATGAGCAGTTCTTC
CASSLQGGLNNEQFF
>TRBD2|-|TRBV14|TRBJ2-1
TGTGCCAGCAGCCAGGTTAGCGGGAGCGGCTCGCAGTTCTTC
CASSQVSGSGSQFF
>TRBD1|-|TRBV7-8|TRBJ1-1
TGTGCCAGCAGCGAGACAGGGCCCGGTGAAGCTTTCTTT
CASSETGPGEAFF
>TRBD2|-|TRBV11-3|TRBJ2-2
TGTGCCAGCAGCCCGCGGACTAGCGGGAGGACCGGGGAGCTGTTTTTT
CASSPRTSGRTGELFF
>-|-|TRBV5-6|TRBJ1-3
TGTGCCAGCAGCTTGTTCGGGGCTGGAAACACCATATATTTT
CASSLFGAGNTIYF
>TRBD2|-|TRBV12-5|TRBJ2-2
TGTGCTAGTGCGTCCGGCGGGGGGGTCTGGAGCACCGGGGAGCTGTTTTTT
CASASGGGVWSTGELFF
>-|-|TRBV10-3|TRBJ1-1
TGTGCCATCAGTGATGGGGCCGTTGGAGCTTTCTTT
CAISDGAVGAFF
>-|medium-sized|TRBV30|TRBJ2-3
TGTGCCTGGAGTTGGGCAGTATTAACAGATACGCAGTATTTT
CAWSWAVLTDTQYF
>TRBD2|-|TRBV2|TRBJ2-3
TGTGCCAGCAGTGTAATAGCGGGAGGGCCAGGAGATACGCAGTATTTT
CASSVIAGGPGDTQYF
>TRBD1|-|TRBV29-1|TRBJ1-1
TGCAGCGTTGAAGATACAGGACAGGGGGACACTGAAGCTTTCTTT
CSVEDTGQGDTEAFF
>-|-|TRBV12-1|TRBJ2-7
TGTGCCAGCAGCCTTGGATCGAGCGGGAGGGGATACGAGCAGTACTTC
CASSLGSSGRGYEQYF
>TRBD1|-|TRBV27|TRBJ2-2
TGTGCCAGCAGTTTACCCCTGGGGGACAGGGTCACCGGGGAGCTGTTTTTT
CASSLPLGDRVTGELFF
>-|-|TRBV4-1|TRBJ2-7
TGCGCCAGCAGCCAAGTACCAGGGGACTCCTACGAGCAGTACTTC
CASSQVPGDSYEQYF
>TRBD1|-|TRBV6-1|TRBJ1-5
TGTGCCAGCATTACAGGGGGCGGTAATCAGCCCCAGCATTTT
CASITGGGNQPQHF
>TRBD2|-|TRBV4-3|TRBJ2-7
TGCGCCAGCAGCCAAGATCGGAGCGGGGGGTCCTACGAGCAGTACTTC
CASSQDRSGGSYEQYF
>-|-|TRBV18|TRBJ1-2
TGTGCCAGCTCACCGGTTCGGGACACCTATGGCTACACCTTC
CASSPVRDTYGYTF
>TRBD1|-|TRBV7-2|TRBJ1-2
TGTGCCAGCAGCTTAAACCCGGGACAGGGGGCGTCTGGCTACACCTTC
CASSLNPGQGASGYTF
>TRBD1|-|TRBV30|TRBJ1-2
TGTGCCTGGAGTCGGGACAGCTATGGCTACACCTTC
CAWSRDSYGYTF
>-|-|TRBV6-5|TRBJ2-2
TGTGCCAGCAGTTACCGGGTGGAAACCGGGGAGCTGTTTTTT
CASSYRVETGELFF
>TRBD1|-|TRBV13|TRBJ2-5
TGTGCCAGCAGCCACCGGACAGGGGGACAGACCCAGTACTTC
CASSHRTGGQTQYF